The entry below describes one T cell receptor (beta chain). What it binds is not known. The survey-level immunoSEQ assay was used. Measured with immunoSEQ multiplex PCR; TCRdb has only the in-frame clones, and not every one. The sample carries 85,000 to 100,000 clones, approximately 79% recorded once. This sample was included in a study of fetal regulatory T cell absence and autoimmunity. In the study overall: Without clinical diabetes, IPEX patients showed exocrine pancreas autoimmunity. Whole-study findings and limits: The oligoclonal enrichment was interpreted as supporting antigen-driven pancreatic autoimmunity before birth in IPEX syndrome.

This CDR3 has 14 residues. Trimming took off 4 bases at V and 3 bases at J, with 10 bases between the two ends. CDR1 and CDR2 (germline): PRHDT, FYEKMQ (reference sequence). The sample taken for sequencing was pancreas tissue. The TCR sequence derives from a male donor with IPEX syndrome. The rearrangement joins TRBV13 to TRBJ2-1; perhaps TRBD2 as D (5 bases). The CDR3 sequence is CASSSEGFYNEQFF. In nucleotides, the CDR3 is TGTGCCAGCAGCTCCGAGGGCTTCTACAATGAGCAGTTCTTC.